This passage covers 13 T cell receptor beta chains from one sample sequenced in a study of early T cells in non-severe SARS-CoV-2 infection. A single record per CDR3 protein comes from TCRdb applying MiXCR to the 5' RACE reads. The table shows approximately 70,000 distinct CDR3 sequences, with over 10% occurring only once. Sequenced here: whole blood, sampled at baseline. The receptors were sampled from an adult who was a healthcare worker with PCR-confirmed SARS-CoV-2 infection or an uninfected control (not recorded which).

The chain recombines TRBV11-2 with TRBJ1-2; no clear D. The CDR3 has 15 amino acids. CDR1 SGHAT and CDR2 FQNNGV come from the germline V gene. V lost 5 bases and J lost 0, with 13 bases in between. CDR3 DNA: TGTGCCAGCAGCCCAGGAATTCTGACTAACTATGGCTACACCTTC. Its protein is CASSPGILTNYGYTF.

This clonotype came up many times. The chain couples TRBV11-2 to TRBJ2-2, with 9 bases lining up with TRBD2. Trimming took 6 bases from V and 5 from J; bases not matched to a gene: 7. Germline V gene data show CDR1 as SGHAT and CDR2 as FQNNGV. The CDR3 is 15 residues long. CDR3 region: CASSRLAGKTGELFF. CDR3 in DNA: TGTGCCAGCAGTCGCCTAGCGGGGAAAACCGGGGAGCTGTTTTTT.

This clonotype was recorded many times. The chain is built from TRBV6-2 or TRBV6-3 and TRBJ1-5; the D is unclear. The germline CDR1 and CDR2 sequences are MNHEY and SVGEGT. Trimming stripped 2 bases from V and 0 bases from J, with 8 bases between. The CDR3 spans 15 residues. The CDR3 loop reads CASSYRSASNQPQHF. The CDR3 bases are TGTGCCAGCAGTTACAGGTCAGCTAGCAATCAGCCCCAGCATTTT.

The table lists this clonotype with many counts. The rearrangement uses TRBV19 and TRBJ1-2; no firm D call. The CDR3 contains 14 residues. Looked up from germline, CDR1 is LNHDA and CDR2 is SQIVND (reference sequence). V lost 5 bases to trimming and J lost 3 bases, with 13 bases between them. CDR3 coding DNA: TGTGCCAGTAGTCCCCGCCAGGTTCACTATGGCTACACCTTC. Protein product: CASSPRQVHYGYTF. The full variable domain, rest sourced from reference TRBV19 and TRBJ1-2, is DGGITQSPKYLFRKEGQNVTLSCEQNLNHDAMYWYRQDPGQGLRLIYYSQIVNDFQKGDIAEGYSVSREKKESFPLTVTSAQKNPTAFYLCASSPRQVHYGYTFGSGTRLTVV.

This clonotype was observed many times. The chain combines TRBV12-3 or TRBV12-4 with TRBJ2-5; no definite D call. Trimming shortened V by 8 bases and J by 5 bases, and 15 bases separated the two germline ends. The CDR3 extends over 13 amino acids. The CDR3 reads CASGPISRETQYF. Here the CDR3 DNA reads TGTGCCAGCGGCCCTATCTCCCGGGAGACCCAGTACTTC.

With regard to this clonotype: A read error may be the cause here, since a much bigger clone is one base away. This chain connects TRBV29-1 to TRBJ2-3; tentative D call: TRBD2 (5 bases). The V end lost 7 bases, the J end lost 2 bases, and 10 bases lay between the germline ends. Germline lookup yields CDR1 SQVTM and CDR2 ANQGSEA. The CDR3 loop spans 12 amino acids. The chain's CDR3 is CSDSGLTDTQYF. Here the CDR3 DNA reads TGCAGCGACAGCGGACTCACAGATACGCAGTATTTT.

This clonotype was found many times. The rearrangement joins TRBV19 to TRBJ2-7; 12 bases are a match to TRBD2. The CDR3 covers 15 residues. Per the germline V gene, CDR1 is LNHDA and CDR2 is SQIVND (reference sequence). The trim removed 4 bases at V and 0 bases at J, leaving 1 base unmatched. CDR3 sequence: CASSTTSGSSYEQYF. DNA of the CDR3: TGTGCCAGTAGTACGACTAGCGGGAGCTCCTACGAGCAGTACTTC.

This clonotype was counted a few times. This chain connects TRBV20-1 to TRBJ1-2, with 9 bases aligning to TRBD1. The trim removed 6 bases at V and 1 base at J, leaving 3 bases unmatched. Germline assignment: CDR1 DFQATT and CDR2 SNEGSKA (reference sequence). There are 13 residues in the CDR3. CDR3 amino acids: CSANRGLNYGYTF. The CDR3 nucleotides are TGCAGTGCAAACAGGGGGCTTAACTATGGCTACACCTTC.

This clonotype was detected ten times or more. This chain links TRBV11-2 with TRBJ2-1, with 8 bases fitting TRBD1. The length of the CDR3 is 15 residues. CDR1 and CDR2 from the germline V gene are SGHAT and FQNNGV. V was pared by 5 bases and J by 7 bases, with 10 bases of the junction left unmatched. This CDR3 is CASSAIRTGRNEQFF. The CDR3 DNA reads as TGTGCCAGCAGCGCGATCCGGACAGGGCGGAATGAGCAGTTCTTC.

This clonotype was observed at least ten times. The rearrangement uses TRBV7-9 and TRBJ2-4; D is unresolved. V lost 6 bases to trimming and J lost 4 bases, with 13 bases between them. There are 14 residues in the CDR3. Germline loops: CDR1 SEHNR, CDR2 FQNEAQ (reference sequence). In nucleotides, the CDR3 is TGTGCCAGCAGGAATACTCTGGGGAAAAACATTCAGTACTTC. Encoded protein: CASRNTLGKNIQYF.

This clonotype was seen only a few times. The V gene is TRBV2, the J gene TRBJ2-7, with D possibly TRBD1 on 5 matching bases. The CDR3 runs to 12 residues. V was clipped by 6 bases and J by 9 bases, with 15 bases between them. Germline V gene sequence: CDR1 SNHLY, CDR2 FYNNEI. The CDR3 sequence is CASRRLGDGQYF. For the CDR3, the DNA is TGTGCCAGCAGGCGTCTAGGGGATGGGCAGTACTTC.

This clonotype showed up just a few times. The rearrangement uses TRBV6-1 and TRBJ1-1; 7 bases match TRBD1. CDR1 is MNHNS, CDR2 SASEGT, per germline. This CDR3 has 15 amino acids. V lost 2 bases to trimming and J lost 0 bases; unmatched junction nucleotides: 3. The CDR3 loop is CASSEQGGMNTEAFF. The DNA of the CDR3 is TGTGCCAGCAGTGAACAGGGGGGGATGAACACTGAAGCTTTCTTT.

This clonotype was counted between two and nine times. The rearrangement uses TRBV4-3 and TRBJ2-1; 7 bases are a match to TRBD2. Germline assignment: CDR1 LGHNA and CDR2 YSLEER. This CDR3 is built from 16 residues. V dropped 2 bases and J dropped 5; count of bases not matched to a gene: 9. In DNA, the CDR3 is TGCGCCAGCAGCCAAAGGGGACTACAAGAAAACAATGAGCAGTTCTTC. This translates into CASSQRGLQENNEQFF.